These T cell receptor delta chains were read from a single sample in a study of gammadelta T cells in human blood. TCRdb called clones anew from the RT-PCR reads with CATT. The data hold 1,500 to 2,000 delta-chain clones, with 8.8% observed a single time. Sequenced: non-Vgamma9Vdelta2 gamma-delta T cells from infant blood. These receptors were taken from a human donor. CDR3s include the opening cysteine and the closing phenylalanine or tryptophan. A D gene is named only where the DNA matches it firmly. Only part of the rows carry a size: once, few, many, or a class if the clone is expanded.

D,J,size,V,DNA,CDR3
TRDD3,TRDJ2,medium-sized,TRDV1,TGTGCTCTTGGGGAACGTGGGCCGCCTTCCTACGACGCTCGTACTGGGGGATACGACTTGACAGCACAACTCTTCTTT,CALGERGPPSYDARTGGYDLTAQLFF
TRDD3,TRDJ1,medium-sized,TRDV1,TGTGCTCTTGGGAAGGGGCGGTGGTTACTGGGGGACACCGATAAACTCATCTTT,CALGKGRWLLGDTDKLIF
.,TRDJ1,medium-sized,TRDV1,TGTGCTCTTGGGGAGCGTTTCCTACGCTCCCCTGGGGGCCTATTTACCGATAAACTCATCTTT,CALGERFLRSPGGLFTDKLIF
.,TRDJ1,medium-sized,TRAV29/DV5,TGTGCAGCAAGCGCGGCCCTACCCTGCGGGGGCCACGACCCTAAACTCATCTTT,CAASAALPCGGHDPKLIF
.,TRDJ2,medium-sized,TRDV1,TGTGCTCTTGGGGAACCACCACGCTTCCTACCCACTGGGGATGAAGTGGGGGGGGGAGAAGCTTTGACAGCACAACTCTTCTTT,CALGEPPRFLPTGDEVGGGEALTAQLFF
.,TRDJ1,medium-sized,TRDV1,TGTGCTCTTGGGGAAAGCTTCCCACAGTGGCTGGTAGCGTTCGGGTTTACTAAACTCATCTTT,CALGESFPQWLVAFGFTKLIF
.,TRDJ1,medium-sized,TRDV1,TGTGCTCTTGGGGTTACACCCCAACGCCTTCCATACCTCAACTCCAAGGGTGGGGACACCGATAAACTCATCTTT,CALGVTPQRLPYLNSKGGDTDKLIF
TRDD3,TRDJ1,few,TRAV29/DV5,TGTGCAGCAACCGCCCCGCTACCCGTACTGGGGGATAAAAGATACACCGATAAACTCATCTTT,CAATAPLPVLGDKRYTDKLIF
TRDD3,TRDJ1,medium-sized,TRDV1,TGTGCTCTTGGGGAAGGTTCAAACTGGGGCCTGTTGGGGGGGGATACCCTGCAGTACACCGATAAACTCATCTTT,CALGEGSNWGLLGGDTLQYTDKLIF
TRDD3,TRDJ1,.,TRDV1,TGTGCTCTTGGGGAACGCCCTATTCGTGGGTACTGGGGGATACTACACACCGATAAACTCATCTTT,CALGERPIRGYWGILHTDKLIF
.,TRDJ1,large,TRDV1,TGTGCTCTTGGGGAAGTGTTCCTTGACACCGATAAACTCATCTTT,CALGEVFLDTDKLIF
TRDD3,TRDJ1,large,TRDV1,TGTGCTCTTGGGAAATTTTCCCTCTCTGGGGGATACGCGACCATAACCGATAAACTCATCTTT,CALGKFSLSGGYATITDKLIF
TRDD3,TRDJ2,.,TRDV2,TGTGCCTGCCCGAACCGGGGGCGTACTGGGGATCCTTACCATTTGACAGCACAACTCTTCTTT,CACPNRGRTGDPYHLTAQLFF
TRDD3,TRDJ1,large,TRAV38-2/DV8,TGTGCTTATTTCCCTTCCTACGTGGATCCGTACTGGGGGATACACCCCTACACCGATAAACTCATCTTT,CAYFPSYVDPYWGIHPYTDKLIF
TRDD3,TRDJ1,few,TRDV1,TGTGCTCTTGGGAATGACCCCATAGCCCAGTTTCCTTCAGTACTGGGGGACCTCCAGGATAAACTCATCTTT,CALGNDPIAQFPSVLGDLQDKLIF
TRDD3,TRDJ1,medium-sized,TRDV1,TGTGCTCTTGGGGAAGCGGGGGGGATGTACACCGATAAACTCATCTTT,CALGEAGGMYTDKLIF
TRDD3,TRDJ1,large,TRDV1,TGTGCTCTTGGGGGCCCCTCGGTACTGGGGGATACGTGCAATAAACTCATCTTT,CALGGPSVLGDTCNKLIF
TRDD3,TRDJ1,.,TRDV1,TGTGCTCTTGGGGACCCGAGGTGGGCGTTCCTACACGTACTGGGGGATACCCAGTGCACCGATAAACTCATCTTT,CALGDPRWAFLHVLGDTQCTDKLIF
TRDD3,TRDJ1,large,TRDV1,TGTGCTCTTGGGGAAGAGGTTAAAAGCGACTGGGGGCCCTGGGGGGATAAACTCATCTTT,CALGEEVKSDWGPWGDKLIF
TRDD3,TRDJ1,few,TRDV1,TGTGCTCTTGGGCCAACTCTCCCTCTTCACGGGGGGATTTTGACCGATAAACTCATCTTT,CALGPTLPLHGGILTDKLIF
.,TRDJ2,medium-sized,TRDV1,TGTGCTCTTGGGGAACCCTACAGGGCCCTTAGGATCGGCGCAGCACAACTCTTCTTT,CALGEPYRALRIGAAQLFF
TRDD2,TRDJ1,medium-sized,TRDV1,TGTGCTCTTGGGGAACCTATGGGCCTTCCTACGGCGGTGGGGGGACTCACCGATAAACTCATCTTT,CALGEPMGLPTAVGGLTDKLIF